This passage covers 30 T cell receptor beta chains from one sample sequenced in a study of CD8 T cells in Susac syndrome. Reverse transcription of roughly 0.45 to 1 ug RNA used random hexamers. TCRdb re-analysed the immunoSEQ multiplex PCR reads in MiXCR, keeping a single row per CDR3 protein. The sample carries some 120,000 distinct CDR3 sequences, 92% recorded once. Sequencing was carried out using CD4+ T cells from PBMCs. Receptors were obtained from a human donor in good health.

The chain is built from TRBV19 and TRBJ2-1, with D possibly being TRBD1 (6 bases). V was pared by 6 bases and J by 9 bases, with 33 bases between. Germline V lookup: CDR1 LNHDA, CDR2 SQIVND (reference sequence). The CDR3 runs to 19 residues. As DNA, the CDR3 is TGTGCCAGTAGCCCTCCTACGTTCCGAGACAGGATAGCCAAGAGTGAGCAGTTCTTC. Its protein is CASSPPTFRDRIAKSEQFF.

The CDR3 loop reads CAISGGQYEQYF. The CDR3 nucleotides are TGTGCCATCAGTGGGGGACAATACGAGCAGTACTTC. This chain joins TRBV10-3 and TRBJ2-7; possible D gene TRBD1, 6 bases. This CDR3 is built from 12 residues. Germline V gene lookup returns CDR1 ENHRY and CDR2 SYGVKD. Deletions cut 4 bases from V and 4 bases from J, with 8 bases between.

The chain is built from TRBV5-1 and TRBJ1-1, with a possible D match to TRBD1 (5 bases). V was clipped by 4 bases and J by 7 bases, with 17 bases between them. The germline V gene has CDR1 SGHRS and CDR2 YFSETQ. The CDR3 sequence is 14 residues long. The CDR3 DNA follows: TGCGCCAGCAGCCCCACCCCCAGGGCGAATGAAGCTTTCTTT. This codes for CASSPTPRANEAFF. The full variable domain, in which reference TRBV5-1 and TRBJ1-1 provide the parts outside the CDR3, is KAGVTQTPRYLIKTRGQQVTLSCSPISGHRSVSWYQQTPGQGLQFLFEYFSETQRNKGNFPGRFSGRQFSNSRSEMNVSTLELGDSALYLCASSPTPRANEAFFGQGTRLTVV.

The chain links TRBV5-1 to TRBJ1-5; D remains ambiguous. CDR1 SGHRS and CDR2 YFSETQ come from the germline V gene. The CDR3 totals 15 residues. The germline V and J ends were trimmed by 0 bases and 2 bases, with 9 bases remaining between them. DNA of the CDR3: TGCGCCAGCAGCTTGGATCCAGCCGGCAATCAGCCCCAGCATTTT. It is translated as CASSLDPAGNQPQHF. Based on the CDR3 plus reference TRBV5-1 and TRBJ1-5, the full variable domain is KAGVTQTPRYLIKTRGQQVTLSCSPISGHRSVSWYQQTPGQGLQFLFEYFSETQRNKGNFPGRFSGRQFSNSRSEMNVSTLELGDSALYLCASSLDPAGNQPQHFGDGTRLSIL.

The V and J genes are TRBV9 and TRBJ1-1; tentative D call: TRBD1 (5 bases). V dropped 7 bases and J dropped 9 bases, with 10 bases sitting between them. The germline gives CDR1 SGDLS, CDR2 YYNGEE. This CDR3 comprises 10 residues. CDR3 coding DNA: TGTGCCAGCGGGGGGAGGCAAGCTTTCTTT. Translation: CASGGRQAFF.

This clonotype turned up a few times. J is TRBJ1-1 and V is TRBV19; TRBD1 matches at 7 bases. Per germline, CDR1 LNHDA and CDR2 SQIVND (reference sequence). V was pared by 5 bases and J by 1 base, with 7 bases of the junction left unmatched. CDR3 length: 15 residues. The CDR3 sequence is CASSVTGTANTEAFF. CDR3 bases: TGTGCCAGTAGTGTCACCGGGACAGCGAACACTGAAGCTTTCTTT.

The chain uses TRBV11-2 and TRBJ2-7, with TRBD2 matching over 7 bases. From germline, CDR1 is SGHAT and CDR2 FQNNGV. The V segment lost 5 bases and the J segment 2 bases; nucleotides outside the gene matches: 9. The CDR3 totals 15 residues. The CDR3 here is CASSHGEGITYEQYF. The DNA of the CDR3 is TGTGCCAGCAGCCATGGGGAGGGCATAACCTACGAGCAGTACTTC.

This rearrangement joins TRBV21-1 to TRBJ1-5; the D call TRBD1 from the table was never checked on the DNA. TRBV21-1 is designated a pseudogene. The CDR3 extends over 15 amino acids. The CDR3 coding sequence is TGTGCCAGCAGCGCGTGGGGGGAGAGCAATCAGCCCCAGCATTTT. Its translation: CASSAWGESNQPQHF.

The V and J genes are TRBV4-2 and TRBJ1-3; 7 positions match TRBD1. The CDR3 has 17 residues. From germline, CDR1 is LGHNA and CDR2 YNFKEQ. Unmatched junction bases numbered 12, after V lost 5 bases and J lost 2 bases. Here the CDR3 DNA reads TGTGCCAGCAGCGACCCGGGACAGCGGGGGACTGGAAACACCATATATTTT. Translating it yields CASSDPGQRGTGNTIYF.

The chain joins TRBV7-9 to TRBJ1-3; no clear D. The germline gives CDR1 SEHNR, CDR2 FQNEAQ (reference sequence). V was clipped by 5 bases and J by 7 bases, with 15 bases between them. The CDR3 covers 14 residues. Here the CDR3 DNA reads TGTGCCAGCAGCCCGCCAGCCTCCGGGAACACCATATATTTT. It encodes CASSPPASGNTIYF.

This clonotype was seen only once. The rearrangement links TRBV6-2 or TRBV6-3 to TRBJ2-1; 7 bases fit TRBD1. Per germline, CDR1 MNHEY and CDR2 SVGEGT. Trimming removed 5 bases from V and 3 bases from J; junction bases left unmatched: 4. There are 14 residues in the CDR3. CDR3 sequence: CASSNRDSYNEQFF. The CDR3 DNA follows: TGTGCCAGCAGTAATCGGGACAGCTACAATGAGCAGTTCTTC.

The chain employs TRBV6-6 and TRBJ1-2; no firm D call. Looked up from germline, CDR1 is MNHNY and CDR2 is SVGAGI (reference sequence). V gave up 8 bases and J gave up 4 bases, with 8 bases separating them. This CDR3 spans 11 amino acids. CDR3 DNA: TGTGCCAGCCATTCACCCTATGGCTACACCTTC. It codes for CASHSPYGYTF.

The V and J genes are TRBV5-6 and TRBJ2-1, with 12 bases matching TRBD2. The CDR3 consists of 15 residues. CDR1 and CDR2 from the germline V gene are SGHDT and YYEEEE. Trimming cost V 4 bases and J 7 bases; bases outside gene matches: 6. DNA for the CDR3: TGTGCCAGCAGCGGTACTAGCGGGGGGCGTAATGAGCAGTTCTTC. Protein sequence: CASSGTSGGRNEQFF.

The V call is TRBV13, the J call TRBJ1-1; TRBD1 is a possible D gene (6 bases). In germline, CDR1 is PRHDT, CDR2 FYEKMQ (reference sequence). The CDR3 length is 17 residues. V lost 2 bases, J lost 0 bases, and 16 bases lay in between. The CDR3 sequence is CASSLFQGTGMNTEAFF. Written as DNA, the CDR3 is TGTGCCAGCAGCTTATTCCAGGGGACGGGCATGAACACTGAAGCTTTCTTT.

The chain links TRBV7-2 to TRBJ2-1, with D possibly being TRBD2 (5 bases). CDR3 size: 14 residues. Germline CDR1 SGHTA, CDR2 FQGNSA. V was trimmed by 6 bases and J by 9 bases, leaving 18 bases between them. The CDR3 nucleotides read TGTGCCAGCAGATCGGACGGCGGGCCCGCTGAGCAGTTCTTC. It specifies CASRSDGGPAEQFF.

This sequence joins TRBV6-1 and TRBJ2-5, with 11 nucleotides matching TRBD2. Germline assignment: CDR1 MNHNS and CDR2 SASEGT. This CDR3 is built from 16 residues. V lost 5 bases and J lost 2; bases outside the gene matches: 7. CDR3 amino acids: CASSPRLAGPQETQYF. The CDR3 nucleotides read TGTGCCAGCAGTCCGCGACTAGCGGGACCTCAAGAGACCCAGTACTTC.

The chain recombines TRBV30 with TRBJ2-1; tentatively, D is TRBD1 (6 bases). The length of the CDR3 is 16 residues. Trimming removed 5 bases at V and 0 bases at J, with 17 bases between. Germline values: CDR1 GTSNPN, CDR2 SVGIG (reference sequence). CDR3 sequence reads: CAWLEAGASSYNEQFF. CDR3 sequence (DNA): TGTGCCTGGCTAGAAGCAGGGGCCAGCTCCTACAATGAGCAGTTCTTC. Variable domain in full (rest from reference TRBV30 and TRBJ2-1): SQTIHQWPATLVQPVGSPLSLECTVEGTSNPNLYWYRQAAGRGLQLLFYSVGIGQISSEVPQNLSASRPQDRQFILSSKKLLLSDSGFYLCAWLEAGASSYNEQFFGPGTRLTVL.

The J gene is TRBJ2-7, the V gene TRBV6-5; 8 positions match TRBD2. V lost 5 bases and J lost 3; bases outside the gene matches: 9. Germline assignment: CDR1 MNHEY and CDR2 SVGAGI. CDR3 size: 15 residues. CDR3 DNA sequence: TGTGCCAGCAGTCCTACTAGCGGATTAGTCTACGAGCAGTACTTC. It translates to CASSPTSGLVYEQYF.

For the CDR3, the DNA is TGCAGTGCTCCCCCGACTAGCGGGAGGGCCTCTTATGAGCAGTTCTTC. This translates into CSAPPTSGRASYEQFF. The chain couples TRBV20-1 to TRBJ2-1, with 14 bases lining up with TRBD2. Germline loops: CDR1 DFQATT, CDR2 SNEGSKA (reference sequence). With V trimmed by 5 bases and J by 8 bases, 11 bases remained unmatched. The CDR3 has 16 residues.

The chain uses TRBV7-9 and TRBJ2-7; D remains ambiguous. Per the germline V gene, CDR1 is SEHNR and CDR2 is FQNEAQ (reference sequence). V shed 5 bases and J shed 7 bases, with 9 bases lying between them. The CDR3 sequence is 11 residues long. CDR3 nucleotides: TGTGCCAGCAGCCGAGACACGGAGCAGTACTTC. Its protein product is CASSRDTEQYF.

The CDR3 sequence is CASSPTGPNNEQFF. The DNA for the CDR3 is TGCGCCAGCAGCCCGACGGGCCCAAACAATGAGCAGTTCTTC. This chain connects TRBV5-1 to TRBJ2-1; D gene unclear. CDR1 is SGHRS and CDR2 is YFSETQ in the germline V gene. The CDR3 covers 14 residues. Trimming removed 4 bases at V and 5 bases at J, with 13 bases between. The variable domain in full, with the rest retrieved from reference TRBV5-1 and TRBJ2-1, is KAGVTQTPRYLIKTRGQQVTLSCSPISGHRSVSWYQQTPGQGLQFLFEYFSETQRNKGNFPGRFSGRQFSNSRSEMNVSTLELGDSALYLCASSPTGPNNEQFFGPGTRLTVL.

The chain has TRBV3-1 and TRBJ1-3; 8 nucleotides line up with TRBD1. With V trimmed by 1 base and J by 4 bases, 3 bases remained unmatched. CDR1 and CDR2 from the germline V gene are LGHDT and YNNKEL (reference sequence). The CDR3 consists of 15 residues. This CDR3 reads CASSQGQGSGNTIYF. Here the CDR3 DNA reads TGTGCCAGCAGCCAAGGACAGGGGAGCGGAAACACCATATATTTT.

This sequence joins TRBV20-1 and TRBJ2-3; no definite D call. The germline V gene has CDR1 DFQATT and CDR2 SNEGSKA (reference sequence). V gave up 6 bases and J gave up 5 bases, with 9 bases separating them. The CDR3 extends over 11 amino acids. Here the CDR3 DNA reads TGCAGTGCGGTGGCAGGAGATACGCAGTATTTT. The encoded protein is CSAVAGDTQYF.

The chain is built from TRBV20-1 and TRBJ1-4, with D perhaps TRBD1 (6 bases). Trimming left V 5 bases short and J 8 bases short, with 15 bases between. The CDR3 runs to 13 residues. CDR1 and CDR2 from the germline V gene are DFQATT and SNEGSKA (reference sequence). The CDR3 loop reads CSAPLQGIEKLFF. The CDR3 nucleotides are TGCAGTGCTCCACTCCAGGGGATCGAAAAACTGTTTTTT.

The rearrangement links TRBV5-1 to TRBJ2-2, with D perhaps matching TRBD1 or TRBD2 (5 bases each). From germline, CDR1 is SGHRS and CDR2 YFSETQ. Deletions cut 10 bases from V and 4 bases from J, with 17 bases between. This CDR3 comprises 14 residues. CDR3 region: CAGSRDGPTGELFF. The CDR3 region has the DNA TGCGCCGGAAGCCGGGACGGACCCACCGGGGAGCTGTTTTTT.

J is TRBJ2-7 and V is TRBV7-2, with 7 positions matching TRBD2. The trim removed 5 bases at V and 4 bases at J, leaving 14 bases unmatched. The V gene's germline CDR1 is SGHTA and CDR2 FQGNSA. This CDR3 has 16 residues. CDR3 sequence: CASSPPSGRSGYEQYF. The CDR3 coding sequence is TGTGCCAGCAGCCCGCCTTCCGGGAGGAGTGGATACGAGCAGTACTTC.

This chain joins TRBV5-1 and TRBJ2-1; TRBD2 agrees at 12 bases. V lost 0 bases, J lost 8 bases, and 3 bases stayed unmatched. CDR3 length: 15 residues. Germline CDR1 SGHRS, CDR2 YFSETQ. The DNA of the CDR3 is TGCGCCAGCAGCTTGGGGTCTAGCGGGGGGGATGAGCAGTTCTTC. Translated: CASSLGSSGGDEQFF.

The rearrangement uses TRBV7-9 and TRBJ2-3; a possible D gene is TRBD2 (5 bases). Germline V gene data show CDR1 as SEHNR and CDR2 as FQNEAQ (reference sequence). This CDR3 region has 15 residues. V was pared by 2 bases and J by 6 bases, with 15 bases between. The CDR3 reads CASSLSQRAPDTQYF. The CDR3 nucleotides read TGTGCCAGCAGCTTATCGCAGAGGGCCCCGGATACGCAGTATTTT.

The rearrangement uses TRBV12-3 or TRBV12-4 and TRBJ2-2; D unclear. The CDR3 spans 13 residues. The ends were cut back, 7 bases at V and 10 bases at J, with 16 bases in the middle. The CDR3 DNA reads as TGTGCCAGCACAGAAGTAGATTCCGTGGAGCTGTTTTTT. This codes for CASTEVDSVELFF.

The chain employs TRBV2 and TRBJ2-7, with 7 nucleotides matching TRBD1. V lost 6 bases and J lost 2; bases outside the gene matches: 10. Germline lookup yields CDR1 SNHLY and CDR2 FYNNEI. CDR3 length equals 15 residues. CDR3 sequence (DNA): TGTGCCAGCAGGGTCACCCGGGACAGCACCTACGAGCAGTACTTC. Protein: CASRVTRDSTYEQYF. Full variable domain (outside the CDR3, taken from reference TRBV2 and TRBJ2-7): EPEVTQTPSHQVTQMGQEVILRCVPISNHLYFYWYRQILGQKVEFLVSFYNNEISEKSEIFDDQFSVERPDGSNFTLKIRSTKLEDSAMYFCASRVTRDSTYEQYFGPGTRLTVT.